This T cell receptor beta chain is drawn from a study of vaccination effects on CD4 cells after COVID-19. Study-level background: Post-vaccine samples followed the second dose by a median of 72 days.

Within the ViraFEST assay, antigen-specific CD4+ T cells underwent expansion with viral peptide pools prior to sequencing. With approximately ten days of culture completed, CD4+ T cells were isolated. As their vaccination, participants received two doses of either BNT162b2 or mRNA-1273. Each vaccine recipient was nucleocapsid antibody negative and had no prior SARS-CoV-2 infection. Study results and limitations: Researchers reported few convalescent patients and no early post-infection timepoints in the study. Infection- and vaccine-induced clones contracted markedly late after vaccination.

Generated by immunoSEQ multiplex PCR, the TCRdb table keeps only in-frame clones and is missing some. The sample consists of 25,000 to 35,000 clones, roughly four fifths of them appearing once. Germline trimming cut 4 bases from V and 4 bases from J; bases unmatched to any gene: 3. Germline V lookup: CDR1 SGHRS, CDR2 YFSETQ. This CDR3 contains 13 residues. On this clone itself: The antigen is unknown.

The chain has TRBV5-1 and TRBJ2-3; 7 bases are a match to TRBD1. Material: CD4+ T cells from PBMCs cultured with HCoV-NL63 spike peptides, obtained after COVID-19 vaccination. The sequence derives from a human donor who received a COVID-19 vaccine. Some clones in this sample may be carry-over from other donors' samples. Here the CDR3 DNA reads TGCGCCAGCAGCGTCGGACAGGCAGATACGCAGTATTTT. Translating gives CASSVGQADTQYF. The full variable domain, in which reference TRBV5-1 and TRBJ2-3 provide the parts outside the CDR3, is KAGVTQTPRYLIKTRGQQVTLSCSPISGHRSVSWYQQTPGQGLQFLFEYFSETQRNKGNFPGRFSGRQFSNSRSEMNVSTLELGDSALYLCASSVGQADTQYFGPGTRLTVL.